This TCR beta chain appears in the sequencing data of a study of blood T cell repertoires in COVID-19. Germline CDR1 is MNHEY and CDR2 is SMNVEV (reference sequence). Unmatched junction bases numbered 5, after V lost 2 bases and J lost 7 bases. This CDR3 has 15 residues. The assay was immunoSEQ multiplex PCR, and TCRdb's table has in-frame clones only and misses some. Found here are 70,000 or so clones, around 86% of them singletons; the top ten hold around 5%. The chain links TRBV27 to TRBJ2-1, with 10 bases lining up with TRBD2. The sequence derives from a man aged 45-65 years with active COVID-19. Sequenced input: peripheral blood. CDR3 DNA: TGTGCCAGCAGTTTAATCGGACTAGCGGCAAATGAGCAGTTCTTC. Its translation: CASSLIGLAANEQFF.